This T cell receptor (beta chain) was identified during a study of T cell changes during pregnancy in multiple sclerosis. Data came from immunoSEQ multiplex PCR; TCRdb stores just in-frame clones and leaves some out. The data contain some 64,000 clones, more than 85% of them singletons. This CDR3 contains 16 residues. V lost 2 bases and J lost 6, with 17 bases in between. Germline loops: CDR1 WNHNN, CDR2 SYGVQD (reference sequence). The source material was peripheral blood, sampled in the first trimester of pregnancy. The V gene is TRBV10-1, the J gene TRBJ2-1; the D gene is possibly TRBD1 (6 bases). The sequence came from a female donor with multiple sclerosis, enrolled in a pregnancy study. The CDR3 protein is CASSEGPPLGGNEQFF. CDR3 nucleotides: TGCGCCAGCAGTGAGGGACCTCCCCTAGGGGGCAATGAGCAGTTCTTC.